The TCR beta chain described here comes from a study of cytomegalovirus exposure and HLA in healthy donors (dated by TCRdb to about 2017). A note on the overall study: According to an earlier analysis of around 600 of the donors, about 179 million T cells yielded 120 million or so unique TCR beta sequences and about 300 Gb of sequence data. Approximately 300 gigabases of sequencing data and around 80 million unique TCR sequences made up an early release that covered approximately 700 HLA-typed donors. Of the approximately 400 genotyped donors, around 81% fell in the genetic ancestry cluster associated with self-reported Caucasian donors. The study was designed to test whether signatures of past pathogen exposure could be identified by cataloging public T cell receptors. The study used immunosequencing to profile the T cell repertoires of about 670 subjects and linked those repertoires to cytomegalovirus serostatus. Besides the first cohort of 666 subjects, a separate validation cohort made up of over 100 different subjects was used. The study combined high-throughput TCR immunosequencing, statistical association of individual TCRs with disease status, and machine learning to predict cytomegalovirus infection status. To study patterns of TCR occurrence, a later analysis re-analyzed previously published TCR beta repertoires from 666 donors and added high-resolution HLA genotyping. In the later analysis, no new phenotypic data were used to find candidate immune exposures; instead, reliance was placed on TCR beta sequences and their occurrence across donors. An earlier analysis of 500 to 650 of the donors applied high-throughput TCR beta sequencing to assess whether each TCR beta V gene segment acted as functional or pseudogenic. Donor age, sex, ethnicity and CMV serostatus were compiled together with the repertoire data. A later genetic analysis took genome-wide SNP genotypes for about 55% of the 666 donors and used that subset as a discovery cohort. Every discovery cohort repertoire had been produced on one sequencing platform. Both class I and class II loci were covered by HLA typing, at four-digit resolution. The number of donors typed differed by locus, with 629-630 for A, B, C, DRB1 and DQB1, more than 500 for DQA1, approximately 580 for DPA1, and 450 to 480 for DPB1. Roughly 5 DR-DQ haplotypes were handled as single units for association and clustering because linkage in the cohort was strong. Among some 400 genotyped donors of the cohort, an average of about 240,000 unique TCR beta nucleotide sequences were sequenced per donor, 15% to 20% of them non-productive. Paper-wide results and their limitations: Correlated functional status among segregating V segments might be attributable to linkage disequilibrium, but an unknown experimental factor could not be ruled out. The study listed 164 TCR beta chains as associated with cytomegalovirus. Approximately 18 rarely observed V segments, including chromosome 9 orphons, were excluded from the earlier analysis of about 600 of the donors because counts were too low. Immune exposure information for the cohort was limited to CMV serostatus. At a false discovery rate of 0.05, a later analysis linked some 17,000 TCR beta sequences to specific HLA alleles. The authors suggested that the approach could potentially be extended to other disease states and immunological phenotypes. The classifier was reported to diagnose cytomegalovirus status with high specificity and sensitivity in both the original cohort and the validation cohort. Several of the top co-occurrence clusters appeared to be linked to parvovirus B19, influenza, CMV and Epstein-Barr virus, according to a later analysis. Because HLA typing was unavailable for some donors at each locus, only the typed subset was used in association tests. Broadly in line with IMGT annotations, most TCR beta V segments showed up in productive rearrangements about 87% or about 30% of the time in an earlier analysis of 450 to 750 of the donors. In vitro tests confirmed that a few of the cytomegalovirus-associated TCR beta chains recognize cytomegalovirus antigens. Roughly uniform sequencing depth across donors was assumed in presence/absence analyses, although this assumption may not hold. In a later analysis, most CMV-associated TCR beta chains were found to appear HLA-restricted, with HLA associations seemingly driven largely by CMV exposure. A cluster of highly shared sequence variants was judged likely to represent a technical artifact of the sequencing pipeline. In a later genetic analysis, fewer N-insertions in productive TCRs were reported among donors in an Asian-associated ancestry cluster than the approximately 710-donor mean. In a later analysis, the rate of TCR association differed among HLA loci, with DRB1 alleles having the most associated TCRs and HLA-C alleles having the fewest. In a later analysis, HLA-associated TCR beta chains showed more clonal expansion and lower generation probabilities than non-associated chains that were equally common. When HLA alleles, especially DR and DQ, strongly co-occurred, attributing TCR associations to individual alleles was difficult. Because the 87-base-pair reads could not distinguish some IMGT-functional V segments, including TRBV6-2 and TRBV6-3, those segments were excluded. In this cohort, only TCR beta chains were sequenced, and detectable features were limited by the absence of alpha or paired-chain data. In a later genetic analysis, a missense DCLRE1C variant was associated with V-gene and J-gene trimming of TCR beta chains, and the association was replicated in an independent cohort. A further reported finding was that TCR beta sequences accurately predicted the HLA-A and HLA-B alleles for most subjects in the first cohort. Most TCR sequences were observed very rarely across donors, whereas some public TCRs were present in many individuals.

The cohort comprised around 690 healthy bone marrow donors. At the time of sampling, all cohort members were nominally healthy, though unrecorded immune exposures were likely present. The donor tested CMV seronegative and was one of the 352 seronegative cohort members. A peripheral blood sample was provided by each donor, and peripheral blood mononuclear cells were used for TCR beta sequencing. The Qiagen DNeasy Blood Extraction Kit was used to extract genomic DNA from the blood cell samples. Trimming removed 3 bases from V and 2 bases from J, leaving 12 bases between the germline ends. CDR1 and CDR2 are read off the germline V gene (reference sequence) as LNHDA and SQIVND. Counted from cysteine to phenylalanine, this CDR3 has 15 amino acids. Of the read, only the CDR3 DNA is kept; its 45 bases are in frame from base 1. Library generation was performed with the immunoSEQ multiplex PCR assay. For the multiplex PCR, a mixture combining 60 forward primers for TCR Vbeta segments and 13 reverse primers for TCR Jbeta segments was used. A multiplex PCR assay on genomic DNA amplified the CDR3 region of rearranged TCR beta genes. On the Illumina HiSeq System, the amplified TCR beta libraries were sequenced as 87-base-pair reads. The study's processing was this. A later analysis tallied approximately 87 million unique TCR beta chains across the 666 repertoires, and approximately 9.9 million of those chains were shared by two or more donors. Raw reads were error-corrected and collapsed into unique sequences by a nearest-neighbor algorithm in which closely related sequences were merged to remove PCR and sequencing errors. V, D and J gene segments were assigned by aligning CDR3 sequences to IMGT reference sequences. For a sequence to be retained, at least a six-nucleotide match to both a V gene segment and a J gene segment was required. A rearrangement was called productive if the CDR3 had no stop codons and remained in frame with V and J, and every other rearrangement was called non-productive. CDR3 was defined according to IMGT convention as the region running from the second conserved V-encoded cysteine to the conserved J-encoded phenylalanine. The earlier analysis of approximately 500 of the donors excluded sequences that lacked an unambiguous match to a single V gene segment. In an earlier analysis of a few hundred of the donors, V segments were called functional above 56.7% productive rearrangements and were called segregating when the between-donor standard deviation exceeded 5%. A statistical classification framework was built to diagnose cytomegalovirus status from the catalog of TCR beta chain sequences. V and J gene assignment, in a later analysis, came from comparing TCR nucleotide sequences with IMGT/GENE-DB human TR gene sequences. Using the TCRdist pipeline, a later analysis assigned CDR3 sequences along with most-parsimonious VDJ recombination scenarios. In a later analysis, every TCR beta chain was defined by the combination of its CDR3 amino acid sequence and its V-gene family, and reads without a unique V-gene family were dropped. To address suspected cross-contamination and a sequencing artifact, a later analysis removed roughly 640 highly shared, low-generation-probability nucleotide sequences. In a later analysis, a clonal expansion index for each public chain was calculated from normalized within-repertoire ranks of inferred template counts. In a later analysis, generation probabilities were computed using a VDJ recombination model fitted to out-of-frame rearrangements, and the results were checked against IGoR. Hypergeometric tests were used in a later analysis to score TCR-TCR, TCR-HLA and TCR-CMV co-occurrence, with a repertoire-size bias correction applied to the TCR pairs. To estimate false discovery rates, a later analysis permuted the HLA or CMV assignments 20 times. In a later analysis, co-occurring TCRs were grouped using DBSCAN, and TCRdist sequence similarity was added for clustering within HLA-allele-positive subsets. For co-occurrence clustering, repertoires with fewer than 30,000 or more than 120,000 public chains were excluded, along with five repertoires with anomalous nucleotide sharing. Entries here come from immuneACCESS through TCRdb and include only in-frame sequences with V and J called. Some clones fail to appear in such tables; in the studies checked, an unresolved V gene covers under half of the shortfall, and the cause of the remainder is unknown. V, J and clone size are taken as reported in that table, and D and trimming were inferred from the DNA itself. This sample's table contains 120,000 to 150,000 clones. 1.5% to 2% of the sample comes from the top ten.

On this clone itself: What antigen it recognizes has not been identified.

The sequenced material came from PBMCs. The chain is made from TRBV19 and TRBJ2-3; TRBD1 is a weak D gene call, 6 bases matching. This receptor was identified in a woman aged 45-60 years in good health and CMV-seronegative. The CDR3 reads CASSMGAGFTDTQYF. The nucleotide sequence reads as follows: TGTGCCAGTAGTATGGGGGCAGGATTCACAGATACGCAGTATTTT. With the portions outside the CDR3 filled from the reference TRBV19 and TRBJ2-3 genes, the complete variable region becomes DGGITQSPKYLFRKEGQNVTLSCEQNLNHDAMYWYRQDPGQGLRLIYYSQIVNDFQKGDIAEGYSVSREKKESFPLTVTSAQKNPTAFYLCASSMGAGFTDTQYFGPGTRLTVL.